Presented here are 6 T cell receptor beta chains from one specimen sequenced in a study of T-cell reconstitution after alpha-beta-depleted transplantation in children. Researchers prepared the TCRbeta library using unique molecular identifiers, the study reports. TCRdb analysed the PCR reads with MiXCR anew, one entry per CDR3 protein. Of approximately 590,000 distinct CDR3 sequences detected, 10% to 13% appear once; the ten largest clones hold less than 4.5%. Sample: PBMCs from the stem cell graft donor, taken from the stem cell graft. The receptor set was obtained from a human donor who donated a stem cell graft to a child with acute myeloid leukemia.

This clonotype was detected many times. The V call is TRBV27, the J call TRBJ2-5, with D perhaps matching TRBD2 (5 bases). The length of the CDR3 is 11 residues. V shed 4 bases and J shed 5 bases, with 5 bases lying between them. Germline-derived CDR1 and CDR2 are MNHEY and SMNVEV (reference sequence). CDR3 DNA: TGTGCCAGCAGTTCGGGGGAGACCCAGTACTTC. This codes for CASSSGETQYF.

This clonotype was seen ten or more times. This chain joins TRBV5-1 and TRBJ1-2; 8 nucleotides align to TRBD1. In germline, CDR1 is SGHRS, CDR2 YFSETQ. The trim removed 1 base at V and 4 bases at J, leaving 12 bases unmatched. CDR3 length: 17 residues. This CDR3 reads CASSLYQGARRGYGYTF. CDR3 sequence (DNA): TGCGCCAGCAGCTTGTATCAGGGGGCGCGAAGGGGCTATGGCTACACCTTC.

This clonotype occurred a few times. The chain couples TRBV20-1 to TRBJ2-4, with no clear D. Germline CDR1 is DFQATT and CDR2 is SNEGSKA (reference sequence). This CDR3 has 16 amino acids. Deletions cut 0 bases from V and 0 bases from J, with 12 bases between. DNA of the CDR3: TGCAGTGCTAGAGATAACGCAGTACTAGCCAAAAACATTCAGTACTTC. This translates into CSARDNAVLAKNIQYF.

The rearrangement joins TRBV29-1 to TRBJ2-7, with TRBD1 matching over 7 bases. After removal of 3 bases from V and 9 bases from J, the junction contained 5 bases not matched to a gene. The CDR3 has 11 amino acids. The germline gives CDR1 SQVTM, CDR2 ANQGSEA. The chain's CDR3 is CSVDGTAGQYF. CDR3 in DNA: TGCAGCGTTGACGGGACAGCCGGGCAGTACTTC.

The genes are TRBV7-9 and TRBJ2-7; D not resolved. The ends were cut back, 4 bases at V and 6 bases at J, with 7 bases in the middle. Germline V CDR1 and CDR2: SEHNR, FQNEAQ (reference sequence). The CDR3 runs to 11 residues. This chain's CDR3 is CASSWGTEQYF. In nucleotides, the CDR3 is TGTGCCAGCAGCTGGGGTACCGAGCAGTACTTC.

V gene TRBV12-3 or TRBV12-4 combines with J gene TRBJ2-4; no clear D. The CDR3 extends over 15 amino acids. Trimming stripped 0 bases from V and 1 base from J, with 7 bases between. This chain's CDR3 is CASSLAGWAKNIQYF. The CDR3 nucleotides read TGTGCCAGCAGTTTAGCGGGATGGGCCAAAAACATTCAGTACTTC.